This T cell receptor (beta chain) derives from a study of T cells in Graves' hyperthyroidism and ophthalmopathy. What was amplified from RNA transcripts were TCR beta CDR3 regions. The HTBI primer set was used in a first-round RT-PCR of the TCR CDR3. MiXCR, applied by TCRdb to the multiplex PCR reads, yields one record per CDR3 protein. The sample has a few hundred thousand distinct CDR3 sequences; 35% to 55% are singletons. This clonotype was seen many times. The CDR3 is 13 amino acids. Trimming removed 6 bases from V and 6 bases from J, with 14 bases in between. Sequenced material: peripheral blood or thyroid tissue (not recorded which). This clonotype was sampled from a woman younger than 35 with Graves' hyperthyroidism. The rearrangement uses TRBV12-3 or TRBV12-4 and TRBJ1-2, with no clear D. CDR3 in DNA: TGTGCCAGCAGCCTGGGGAGAGATGATGGCTACACCTTC. Its translation: CASSLGRDDGYTF.